This T cell receptor (beta chain) is drawn from a study of blood T cell repertoires in COVID-19. Study-wide background: The United States, Italy and Spain were the sources of the acute and convalescent COVID-19 samples. From T cells, B-cell-depleted T cells, or PBMCs came the material, which was cDNA or gDNA.

How the authors handled the data: Reference gene primers were amplified, and this amplification served to estimate nucleated cell counts. The table came from immunoSEQ multiplex PCR; TCRdb's copy has only in-frame clones and leaves some out. Clone size and V and J calls were adopted from that table, with D and trimming inferred from the DNA. This sample has 190,000 or so clones, with 85% found just once. Sequencing was performed on PBMCs or T cells enriched from blood (not recorded which). The TCR sequence derives from a man aged 40-50 years who had recovered from COVID-19.

The CDR3 nucleotides read TGCGCCAGCAGCCATTTCCCCGCGGGGACAGGGAACCAAGAGACCCAGTACTTC. Its translation: CASSHFPAGTGNQETQYF. The J gene is TRBJ2-5, the V gene TRBV4-1, with 9 positions matching TRBD1. The CDR3 contains 18 residues. Trimming took 3 bases from V and 0 from J; bases not matched to a gene: 11. CDR1 MGHRA and CDR2 YSYEKL come from the germline V gene.